In its sample, the clone carrying this T cell receptor beta chain was seen a few times. Its antigen is undetermined. The data originate from a study of T cell repertoires in cytomegalovirus infection. Notes on the study in general: Summed frequency of public TCR beta families distinguished CMV carriers with the relevant HLA.

TCRdb called the reads again in MiXCR, with one record for every CDR3 protein. The table lists a few hundred thousand distinct CDR3 sequences, 29% of them singletons. The ends lost 10 bases at V and 0 bases at J; junction bases unmatched: 4. The CDR3 totals 13 residues. Germline CDR1 is SGHVS and CDR2 is FQNEAQ. The specimen comprised cultured PBMCs, sampled from culture after CMV antigen stimulation. The chain carries TRBV7-8 and TRBJ2-3; 7 bases align to TRBD2. The clonotype comes from a human donor in good health (CMV status not recorded). Some clones in this sample may be carry-over from other donors' samples. CDR3 region: CATAGVSTDTQYF. The CDR3 DNA is TGTGCCACCGCGGGGGTGAGCACAGATACGCAGTATTTT. The full variable domain, in which reference TRBV7-8 and TRBJ2-3 provide the parts outside the CDR3, is GAGVSQSPRYKVAKRGQDVALRCDPISGHVSLFWYQQALGQGPEFLTYFQNEAQLDKSGLPSDRFFAERPEGSVSTLKIQRTQQEDSAVYLCATAGVSTDTQYFGPGTRLTVL.